This TCR beta chain is from a study of cytomegalovirus exposure and HLA in healthy donors. This CDR3 contains 13 residues. With 10 bases removed from V and 2 bases from J, the gap between germline ends came to 14 bases. Germline V gene lookup returns CDR1 MNHNS and CDR2 SASEGT. Use of 60 Vbeta and 13 Jbeta primers characterized the PCR. The method was immunoSEQ multiplex PCR; TCRdb's version includes in-frame clones alone and lacks a portion of them. There are roughly 80,000 clones in the sample; about four fifths occur only once, and 2.4% lies in the top ten. In the case of this clone: Its antigen is unidentified.

General study points: V- and J-gene trimming in TCR beta was tied to a missense DCLRE1C variant by an analysis performed later.

The chain joins TRBV6-1 to TRBJ2-5; possibly TRBD1 for D (5 bases). The sequenced sample was PBMCs. The sequence was obtained from a woman aged 50 to 60 in good health and CMV-seronegative. CDR3 sequence reads: CAITTAGQETQYF. In nucleotides, the CDR3 is TGTGCCATTACGACAGCCGGGCAAGAGACCCAGTACTTC.